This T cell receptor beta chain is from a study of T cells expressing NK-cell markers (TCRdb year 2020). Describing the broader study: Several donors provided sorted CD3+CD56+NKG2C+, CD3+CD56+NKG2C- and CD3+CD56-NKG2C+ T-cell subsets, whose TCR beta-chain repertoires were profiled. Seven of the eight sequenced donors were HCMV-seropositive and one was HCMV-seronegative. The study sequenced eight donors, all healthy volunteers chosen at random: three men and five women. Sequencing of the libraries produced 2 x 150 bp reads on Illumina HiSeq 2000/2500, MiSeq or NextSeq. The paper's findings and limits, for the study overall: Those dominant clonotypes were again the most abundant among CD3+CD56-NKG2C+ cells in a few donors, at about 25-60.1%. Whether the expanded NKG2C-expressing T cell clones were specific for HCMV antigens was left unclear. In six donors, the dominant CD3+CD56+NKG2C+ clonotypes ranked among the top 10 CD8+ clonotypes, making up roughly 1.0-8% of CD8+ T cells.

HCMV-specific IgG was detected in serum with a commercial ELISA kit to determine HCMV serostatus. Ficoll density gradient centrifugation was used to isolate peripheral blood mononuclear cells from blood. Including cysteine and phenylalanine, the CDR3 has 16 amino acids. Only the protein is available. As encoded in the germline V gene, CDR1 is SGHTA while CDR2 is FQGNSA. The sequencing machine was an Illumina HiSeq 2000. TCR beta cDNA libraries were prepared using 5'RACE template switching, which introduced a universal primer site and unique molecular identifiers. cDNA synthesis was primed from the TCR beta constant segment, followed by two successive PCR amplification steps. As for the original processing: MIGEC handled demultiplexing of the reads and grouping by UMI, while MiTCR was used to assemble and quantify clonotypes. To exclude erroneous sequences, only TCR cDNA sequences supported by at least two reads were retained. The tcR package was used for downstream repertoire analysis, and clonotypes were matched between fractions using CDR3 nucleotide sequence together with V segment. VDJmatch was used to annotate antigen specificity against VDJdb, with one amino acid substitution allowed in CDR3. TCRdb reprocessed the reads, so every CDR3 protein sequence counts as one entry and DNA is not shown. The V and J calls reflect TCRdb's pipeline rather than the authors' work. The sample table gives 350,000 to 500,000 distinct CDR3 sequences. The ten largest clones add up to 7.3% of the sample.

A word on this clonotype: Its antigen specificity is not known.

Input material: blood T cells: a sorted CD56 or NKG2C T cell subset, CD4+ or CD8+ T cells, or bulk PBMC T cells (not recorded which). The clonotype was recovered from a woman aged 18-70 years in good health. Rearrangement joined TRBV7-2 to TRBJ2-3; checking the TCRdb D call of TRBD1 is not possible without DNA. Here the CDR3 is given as CASSLSRGVATDTQYF.